This T cell receptor beta chain was captured in a study of cytomegalovirus exposure and HLA in healthy donors. The PCR made use of 60 Vbeta and 13 Jbeta primers. Sequencing used immunoSEQ multiplex PCR; TCRdb keeps in-frame clones, though not all of them. In the table there are about 140,000 clones, 70% to 80% of which are singletons. Broader study findings: The productive fraction for most TCR beta V segments was about 87% or about 30% in an earlier analysis. It was reported in a later analysis that an Asian-associated ancestry cluster showed fewer N-insertions than the roughly 670-donor mean. In most subjects, TCR beta sequences reportedly gave accurate predictions of HLA-A and HLA-B alleles.

Germline V gives CDR1 SNHLY, CDR2 FYNNEI. The CDR3 sequence is 15 residues long. V shed 3 bases and J 2 bases; nucleotides not matched to a gene: 3. As concerns this clone: Its antigen is unknown.

The receptor's source is a man between 18 and 35 years old in good health and CMV-seronegative. The chain is built from TRBV2 and TRBJ2-3; 9 nucleotides line up with TRBD1. The source material was PBMCs. The CDR3 reads CASSEGQGPTDTQYF. The CDR3 nucleotides are TGTGCCAGCAGTGAGGGACAGGGACCCACAGATACGCAGTATTTT.